The 3 T cell receptor beta chains below come from one sample, sequenced in a study of shared clonotypes between healthy human individuals. Sequenced by immunoSEQ multiplex PCR; TCRdb stores in-frame clones only, minus some. The profile covers over a million clones, with roughly 74% appearing a single time and roughly 0.65% taken by the ten largest. The sample comprised memory CD4+ T cells from PBMCs. Subset of the sample: CD45RA-negative fraction. The origin of the receptors is a man between 18 and 29 years old in good health. Some clones in this sample may be carry-over from other donors' samples.

V gene TRBV30 combines with J gene TRBJ2-3, with D perhaps being TRBD1 or TRBD2 (5 bases each). Germline CDR1 GTSNPN, CDR2 SVGIG (reference sequence). This CDR3 comprises 11 residues. The V end lost 3 bases, the J end lost 4 bases, and 5 bases lay between the germline ends. The CDR3 DNA follows: TGTGCCTGGAGGGGGGCAGATACGCAGTATTTT. It yields the protein CAWRGADTQYF.

The chain recombines TRBV12-5 with TRBJ2-7, with 7 bases matching TRBD1. The CDR3 is 14 residues long. With 3 bases clipped from V and 2 bases from J, the junction kept 4 bases outside the gene matches. CDR1 and CDR2 from the germline V gene are LGHNT and FRNRAP. The CDR3 spells CASGLNRGTYEQYF. The CDR3 DNA reads as TGTGCTAGTGGTTTAAACAGGGGAACCTACGAGCAGTACTTC.

In DNA form, the CDR3 reads TGTGCCAGCAGCTCACAGGGCGGATTAGACTTGCTCTCCTACGAGCAGTACTTC. Translated: CASSSQGGLDLLSYEQYF. The rearrangement links TRBV7-9 to TRBJ2-7, with D perhaps TRBD1 (6 bases). Germline CDR1 is SEHNR and CDR2 is FQNEAQ (reference sequence). This CDR3 comprises 18 residues. The V and J ends lost 4 bases and 0 bases respectively, with 22 bases between them. The full variable domain, its missing parts supplied by reference TRBV7-9 and TRBJ2-7, is DTGVSQNPRHKITKRGQNVTFRCDPISEHNRLYWYRQTLGQGPEFLTYFQNEAQLEKSRLLSDRFSAERPKGSFSTLEIQRTEQGDSAMYLCASSSQGGLDLLSYEQYFGPGTRLTVT.